One TCR beta chain is described in this entry. Its antigen remains unidentified. The donors, all of them Caucasian adults, lived in Nashville, Tennessee. The data originate from a study of shared clonotypes between healthy human individuals. A deep-level run was used for the assay. Repertoires were generated with immunoSEQ multiplex PCR, while TCRdb's copy carries only in-frame clones and drops some. Found here are some 1 million clones, about three quarters of them singletons; the top ten hold 1.4%. The germline V gene has CDR1 SGHTA and CDR2 FQGNSA. The V and J ends lost 1 base and 0 bases respectively, with 7 bases between them. The CDR3 is 15 residues long. Study results and limitations: Sharing across four donors was highest in naive CD4 (roughly 5%) and lowest in memory CD8 (roughly 0.4%). Naive subsets, compared against memory subsets, generally had larger estimated richness values.

This receptor was obtained from a man younger than 35 in good health. This sequence joins TRBV7-2 and TRBJ1-3; the D is unclear. The source material was memory CD4+ T cells sorted from blood. As for subset: CD45RA-negative fraction. CDR3 sequence: CASSLEPSSGNTIYF. As DNA, the CDR3 is TGTGCCAGCAGCTTAGAACCCTCCTCTGGAAACACCATATATTTT.